One sample yielded the 10 T cell receptor beta chains listed below, sequenced in a study of OX40 agonist ivuxolimab in advanced cancers. Generated by immunoSEQ multiplex PCR, the TCRdb table keeps only in-frame clones and is missing some. The table lists 75,000 to 80,000 clones, around four fifths of them singletons. The source material was CD4+ or CD8+ T cells sorted from blood, sampled in a trial of the OX40 agonist ivuxolimab. All receptors come from an adult with an advanced solid tumor such as melanoma, head and neck, liver or kidney cancer.

On this clone: One end of the junction varies from germline; a read error may be responsible. The chain uses TRBV5-1 and TRBJ2-5; D gene uncertain. The germline V gene has CDR1 SGHRS and CDR2 YFSETQ. The CDR3 has 11 amino acids. The CDR3 coding sequence is TGCGCCAGCAGTTTACAAGGGACCCAGTACTTC. The encoded protein is CASSLQGTQYF.

The J gene is TRBJ2-3, the V gene TRBV11-2; D call uncertain. V dropped 4 bases and J dropped 6 bases, with 8 bases sitting between them. The CDR3 has 12 residues. Germline lookup yields CDR1 SGHAT and CDR2 FQNNGV. The DNA of the CDR3 is TGTGCCAGCAGCTCCGTCGGGGATACGCAGTATTTT. Translating gives CASSSVGDTQYF. The complete variable domain, with remaining parts taken from reference TRBV11-2 and TRBJ2-3, reads EAGVAQSPRYKIIEKRQSVAFWCNPISGHATLYWYQQILGQGPKLLIQFQNNGVVDDSQLPKDRFSAERLKGVDSTLKIQPAKLEDSAVYLCASSSVGDTQYFGPGTRLTVL.

The chain recombines TRBV11-2 with TRBJ2-3; 9 bases are a match to TRBD2. The germline CDR1 and CDR2 sequences are SGHAT and FQNNGV. The CDR3 covers 15 residues. Trimming cost V 5 bases and J 7 bases; bases outside gene matches: 10. The CDR3 here is CASSGSGSFGNTQYF. CDR3 coding DNA: TGTGCCAGCAGCGGTAGCGGGAGTTTTGGTAATACGCAGTATTTT.

This chain joins TRBV6-5 and TRBJ1-2; possible D gene TRBD1, 5 bases. Between the trimmed V and J ends, which lost 4 bases and 7 bases, there was a span of 10 bases. The CDR3 has 12 amino acids. Germline V gene lookup returns CDR1 MNHEY and CDR2 SVGAGI. The CDR3 protein is CASSSGTVGYTF. As DNA, the CDR3 is TGTGCCAGCAGTTCAGGGACTGTTGGCTACACCTTC.

The gene calls are TRBV5-1 and TRBJ2-7; D perhaps matches TRBD2 (6 bases). V was cut by 4 bases and J by 6 bases, with 11 bases left in between. The CDR3 length is 12 residues. From germline, CDR1 is SGHRS and CDR2 YFSETQ. CDR3 sequence: CASSLRDSEQYF. Here the CDR3 DNA reads TGCGCCAGCAGCCTGCGGGACTCCGAGCAGTACTTC.

The V gene is TRBV7-3, the J gene TRBJ1-4; D unclear. This CDR3 comprises 15 residues. CDR1 and CDR2 (germline): SGHTA, FQGTGA. Trimming removed 1 base at V and 3 bases at J, with 9 bases between. The CDR3 is CASSLSGRPNEKLFF. As DNA, the CDR3 is TGTGCCAGCAGCTTAAGCGGGAGGCCTAATGAAAAACTGTTTTTT.

In DNA, the CDR3 is TGCGCCAGCAGCCAAGAAGGCCGCGCCGAGTCACCCCTCCACTTT. Residues: CASSQEGRAESPLHF. The rearrangement joins TRBV4-3 to TRBJ1-6; D unclear. This CDR3 region has 15 residues. The germline CDR1 and CDR2 sequences are LGHNA and YSLEER. The V end lost 0 bases, the J end lost 10 bases, and 13 bases lay between the germline ends.

This clone was counted once. The CDR3 sequence is CASSFWGTAQGETQYF. The CDR3 region has the DNA TGTGCCAGCAGTTTCTGGGGGACAGCCCAGGGGGAGACCCAGTACTTC. The chain combines TRBV28 with TRBJ2-5; 7 bases map to TRBD1. V shed 3 bases and J 5 bases; nucleotides not matched to a gene: 12. CDR1 and CDR2 from the germline V gene are MDHEN and SYDVKM. The CDR3 covers 16 residues.

The CDR3 reads CASKLGTASTYEQYF. Written as DNA, the CDR3 is TGTGCCAGTAAGCTAGGGACAGCTTCTACCTACGAGCAGTACTTC. The rearrangement joins TRBV19 to TRBJ2-7, with 7 bases aligning to TRBD1. CDR1 is LNHDA and CDR2 is SQIVND in the germline V gene (reference sequence). The junction had 11 bases not matched to a gene; V was cut back by 7 bases and J by 2 bases. The CDR3 sequence is 15 residues long.

The V and J genes are TRBV5-4 and TRBJ2-3; 7 positions match TRBD2. CDR1 SGHNT and CDR2 YYREEE come from the germline V gene (reference sequence). The CDR3 length is 15 residues. V was pared by 0 bases and J by 8 bases, with 9 bases of the junction left unmatched. In nucleotides, the CDR3 is TGTGCCAGCAGCTTGGGGACTAGTCTCAGTGGTACGCAGTATTTT. It is translated as CASSLGTSLSGTQYF.